These 2 T cell receptor beta chains were all obtained from the same sample, sequenced in a study of T cells in women clearing cervical HPV infection. The data were produced by immunoSEQ multiplex PCR, yet TCRdb's version contains in-frame clones alone and is incomplete. The sample's table shows approximately 13,000 clones. The sequencing input was blood buffy coat. The receptor set was obtained from a woman aged 18 to 75 with a cervical HPV16 infection that either progressed to CIN3+ or cleared (not recorded which).

About this clone: The read stops 3 residues short of the end of the CDR3; the missing end is completed from the germline J gene. This sequence joins TRBV12-3 or TRBV12-4 and TRBJ1-4, with TRBD1 as a possible D gene (5 bases). The CDR3 covers 17 residues. V was trimmed by 7 bases and J by 8 bases, leaving 26 bases between them. The CDR3 DNA, read in part, is TGTGCCAGCATCGGAGAGGGGATCTCGTTGGGTATCGAAAAA. Translation: CASIGEGISLGIEK. The full CDR3 protein reads CASIGEGISLGIEKLFF.

Turning to this clone: The CDR3 goes on 3 residues after the read ends, and that part is filled in from the germline J gene. This sequence joins TRBV7-9 and TRBJ1-5; D remains ambiguous. The germline CDR1 and CDR2 sequences are SEHNR and FQNEAQ (reference sequence). The CDR3 loop spans 15 amino acids. V was pared by 0 bases and J by 4 bases, with 10 bases between. The CDR3 DNA, read in part, is TGTGCCAGCAGCTTAGCGGGCGCCGCTAATCAGCCC. Translated, it gives CASSLAGAANQP. The full CDR3 protein reads CASSLAGAANQPQHF.